This T cell receptor beta chain emerged from a study of patients and donors after allogeneic stem cell transplantation. TCRdb re-called the RT-PCR reads with MiXCR, one entry per CDR3 protein. The profile shows 65,000 to 80,000 distinct CDR3 sequences, about 26% of them singletons. Trimming removed 1 base from V and 0 bases from J, with 10 bases in between. The CDR3 loop spans 16 amino acids. The clonotype comes from a human donor who was either an allogeneic HSCT recipient or a stem cell or donor lymphocyte infusion donor (not recorded which). It is not recorded whose cells these are; they may come from a transplant donor. This sequence joins TRBV12-3 or TRBV12-4 and TRBJ2-4; D may match TRBD1 or TRBD2 (5 bases each). The specimen was blood, either unsorted or a sorted T cell fraction (not recorded which). CDR3 amino acids: CASSLGPGLAKNIQYF. Here the CDR3 DNA reads TGTGCCAGCAGTTTAGGTCCGGGGCTAGCCAAAAACATTCAGTACTTC.